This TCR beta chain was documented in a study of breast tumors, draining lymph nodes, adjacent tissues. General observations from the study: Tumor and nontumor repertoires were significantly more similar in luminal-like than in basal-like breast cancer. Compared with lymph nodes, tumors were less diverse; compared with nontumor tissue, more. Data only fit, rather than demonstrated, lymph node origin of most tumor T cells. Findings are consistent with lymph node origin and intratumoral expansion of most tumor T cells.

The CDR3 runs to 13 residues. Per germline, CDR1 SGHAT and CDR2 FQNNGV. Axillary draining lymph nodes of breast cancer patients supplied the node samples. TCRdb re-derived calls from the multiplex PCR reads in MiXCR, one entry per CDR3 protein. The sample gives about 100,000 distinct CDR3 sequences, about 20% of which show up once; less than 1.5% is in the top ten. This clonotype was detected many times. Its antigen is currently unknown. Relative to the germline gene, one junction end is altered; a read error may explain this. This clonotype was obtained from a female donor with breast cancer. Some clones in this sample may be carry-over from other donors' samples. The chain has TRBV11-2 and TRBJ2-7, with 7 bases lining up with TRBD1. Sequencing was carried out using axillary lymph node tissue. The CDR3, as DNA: TGTGCCAGCAGCTTAGGGAGGACAGGACTTCTAAGCTTC. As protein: CASSLGRTGLLSF.